Below, 23 T cell receptor beta chains from the same sample are listed, as sequenced in a study of cytomegalovirus exposure and HLA in healthy donors. Primers included in the PCR were 60 Vbeta and 13 Jbeta primers. Method: immunoSEQ multiplex PCR; TCRdb's copy keeps in-frame clones and lacks some. Of around 120,000 clones in the sample, around three quarters are singletons; the top ten hold roughly 5.9%. Source material: PBMCs. All receptors derive from a woman in her forties in good health and CMV-seronegative.

This clone has just one count. CDR3 nucleotides: TGTGCCAGCAGTTCTACGACGACAGGGGAGAGGCATGAGCAGTTCTTC. Translated, it gives CASSSTTTGERHEQFF. The J gene is TRBJ2-1, the V gene TRBV6-5; 8 positions agree with TRBD1. Germline CDR1 reads MNHEY; CDR2 reads SVGAGI. J was trimmed by 8 bases and V by 4 bases; bases with no gene match: 13. This CDR3 has 16 residues.

This clone was recorded only once. The V gene is TRBV28, the J gene TRBJ2-4; D might be TRBD2 (5 bases). Germline assignment: CDR1 MDHEN and CDR2 SYDVKM. This CDR3 is built from 14 residues. V was cut by 3 bases and J by 2 bases, with 8 bases left in between. CDR3 region: CASSFRGTKNIQYF. CDR3 bases: TGTGCCAGCAGTTTCCGAGGGACCAAAAACATTCAGTACTTC.

The chain combines TRBV5-1 with TRBJ1-2; a weak D match, TRBD1 (6 bases). V was clipped by 0 bases and J by 8 bases, with 14 bases between them. Germline V gene sequence: CDR1 SGHRS, CDR2 YFSETQ. This CDR3 is built from 14 residues. CDR3 in DNA: TGCGCCAGCAGCTTGGAAGGGGGTCTGGAAGGCTACACCTTC. Translating it yields CASSLEGGLEGYTF.

This clone was observed a few times. V and J are TRBV6-5 and TRBJ2-7, with 7 bases lining up with TRBD2. The CDR3 totals 13 residues. In germline, CDR1 is MNHEY, CDR2 SVGAGI. J lost 5 bases, V lost 0 bases, and 1 base had no gene match. The CDR3 sequence is CASSYSGGNEQYF. CDR3 in DNA: TGTGCCAGCAGTTACTCGGGAGGGAACGAGCAGTACTTC.

CDR3 protein: CASSEQGVDTQYF. As DNA, the CDR3 is TGTGCCAGCAGTGAACAGGGTGTGGATACGCAGTATTTT. The chain links TRBV6-4 to TRBJ2-3, with D maybe TRBD1 (6 bases). In germline, CDR1 is MRHNA, CDR2 SNTAGT. The V end was cut by 3 bases, the J end by 6 bases, with 10 bases between. The CDR3 spans 13 residues.

The J gene is TRBJ1-4, the V gene TRBV28, with D tentatively TRBD1 (6 bases). The length of the CDR3 is 14 residues. V lost 8 bases and J 6 bases, leaving 16 bases between the germline ends. Germline CDR1 MDHEN, CDR2 SYDVKM. The CDR3 region is CASGGGAVDEKLFF. As DNA, the CDR3 is TGTGCCAGCGGGGGGGGCGCGGTGGATGAAAAACTGTTTTTT.

This chain links TRBV25-1 with TRBJ1-2, with D possibly matching TRBD1 (6 bases). In germline, CDR1 is MGHDK, CDR2 SYGVNS. V lost 5 bases and J 5 bases, leaving 18 bases between the germline ends. This CDR3 is built from 15 residues. The CDR3 DNA sequence: TGTGCCAGCAGTCTTACAGGGCAATTAACTTATGGCTACACCTTC. This translates into CASSLTGQLTYGYTF.

The rearrangement joins TRBV6-5 to TRBJ2-2; TRBD2 matches at 8 bases. Unmatched junction bases numbered 5, after V lost 2 bases and J lost 3 bases. The germline CDR1 and CDR2 sequences are MNHEY and SVGAGI. The CDR3 has 16 residues. CDR3 sequence reads: CASSYRGGPYTGELFF. The CDR3 DNA reads as TGTGCCAGCAGTTACCGGGGGGGCCCTTACACCGGGGAGCTGTTTTTT.

The chain uses TRBV28 and TRBJ1-2; 8 bases fit TRBD1. The CDR3 has 12 amino acids. Looked up from germline, CDR1 is MDHEN and CDR2 is SYDVKM. The V and J ends lost 6 bases and 7 bases, in that order; junction bases with no gene match: 4. Written as DNA, the CDR3 is TGTGCCAGCAGCAAGGACAGGGTTGGCTACACCTTC. The encoded protein is CASSKDRVGYTF.

The chain employs TRBV5-1 and TRBJ2-5; 9 bases are shared with TRBD1. This CDR3 spans 15 amino acids. J lost 4 bases, V lost 4 bases, and 8 bases had no gene match. In germline, CDR1 is SGHRS, CDR2 YFSETQ. In nucleotides, the CDR3 is TGCGCCAGCAGCCCGGGGGCGACAGGGGGAGAGACCCAGTACTTC. Protein sequence: CASSPGATGGETQYF.

The V and J genes are TRBV28 and TRBJ2-5, with a weak D call TRBD1 (6 bases). Germline V gene data show CDR1 as MDHEN and CDR2 as SYDVKM. V was cut by 3 bases and J by 2 bases, with 25 bases left in between. This CDR3 has 19 residues. The CDR3 reads CASSLSYQWTATRQETQYF. DNA for the CDR3: TGTGCCAGCAGTTTGTCCTACCAATGGACAGCCACACGACAAGAGACCCAGTACTTC.

The CDR3 loop is CASSQQGDTEAFF. The CDR3 DNA reads as TGTGCCAGCAGCCAACAGGGTGACACTGAAGCTTTCTTT. The chain joins TRBV7-3 to TRBJ1-1; D perhaps matches TRBD1 (6 bases). The V end lost 5 bases, the J end lost 3 bases, and 10 bases lay between the germline ends. This CDR3 region has 13 residues. Germline V gives CDR1 SGHTA, CDR2 FQGTGA.

The chain carries TRBV18 and TRBJ2-7, with 10 bases matching TRBD2. Per germline, CDR1 KGHSH and CDR2 LQKENI. The trim removed 2 bases at V and 4 bases at J, leaving 17 bases unmatched. CDR3 length: 19 amino acids. CDR3 in DNA: TGTGCCAGCTCACCATTGGGCAGAACCAGCGGGAGGGAATTATACGAGCAGTACTTC. Protein: CASSPLGRTSGRELYEQYF. Drawing the rest from reference TRBV18 and TRBJ2-7, the complete variable domain is NAGVMQNPRHLVRRRGQEARLRCSPMKGHSHVYWYRQLPEEGLKFMVYLQKENIIDESGMPKERFSAEFPKEGPSILRIQQVVRGDSAAYFCASSPLGRTSGRELYEQYFGPGTRLTVT.

The V call is TRBV7-9, the J call TRBJ1-3; a possible D gene is TRBD1 (5 bases). The CDR3 consists of 13 residues. CDR1 is SEHNR and CDR2 is FQNEAQ in the germline V gene (reference sequence). V was shortened by 5 bases and J by 2 bases, with 7 bases between the two germline ends. CDR3 sequence: CASSPGTGNTIYF. CDR3 in DNA: TGTGCCAGCAGCCCAGGGACTGGAAACACCATATATTTT.

The V and J genes are TRBV10-1 and TRBJ2-2, with 9 bases that match TRBD1. Germline CDR1 and CDR2: WNHNN and SYGVQD (reference sequence). This CDR3 region has 15 residues. Losses at the gene ends were 5 bases for V and 5 bases for J; bases not matched to a gene: 6. CDR3 region: CASSPGQGGTGELFF. CDR3 sequence (DNA): TGCGCCAGCAGTCCGGGACAGGGAGGAACCGGGGAGCTGTTTTTT.

This rearrangement joins TRBV27 to TRBJ2-5; 8 positions match TRBD1. The V gene's germline CDR1 is MNHEY and CDR2 SMNVEV (reference sequence). The ends lost 2 bases at V and 3 bases at J; junction bases unmatched: 2. The CDR3 length is 14 residues. CDR3 coding DNA: TGTGCCAGCAGTTTACAACAGGGGGAAGAGACCCAGTACTTC. Translated: CASSLQQGEETQYF.

J is TRBJ2-7 and V is TRBV27, with 8 nucleotides matching TRBD1. The germline gives CDR1 MNHEY, CDR2 SMNVEV (reference sequence). CDR3 length equals 13 residues. Trimming removed 6 bases from V and 7 bases from J; junction bases left unmatched: 8. The CDR3 DNA sequence: TGTGCCAGCAGAACCAGGGGGCGCGATGAGCAGTACTTC. It translates to CASRTRGRDEQYF.

This chain uses TRBV6-6 with TRBJ2-3; weak D call: TRBD2 (5 bases). CDR1 is MNHNY and CDR2 is SVGAGI in the germline V gene (reference sequence). V lost 6 bases, J lost 6 bases, and 7 bases lay in between. The CDR3 runs 11 residues. This CDR3 reads CASSPGDTQYF. CDR3 nucleotide sequence: TGTGCCAGCAGCCCGGGGGATACGCAGTATTTT.

The V call is TRBV9, the J call TRBJ1-2; D ambiguous. The CDR3 has 14 residues. Trimming removed 4 bases at V and 7 bases at J, with 17 bases between. Germline V gene data show CDR1 as SGDLS and CDR2 as YYNGEE. The CDR3 sequence is CASSQPGMGGGYTF. CDR3 DNA sequence: TGTGCCAGCAGCCAGCCTGGGATGGGAGGTGGCTACACCTTC.

This clone was recorded a few times. J is TRBJ1-1 and V is TRBV11-2, with TRBD1 identical over 7 bases. CDR3 length: 16 amino acids. Germline V lookup: CDR1 SGHAT, CDR2 FQNNGV. The trim removed 5 bases at V and 4 bases at J, leaving 13 bases unmatched. CDR3 nucleotides: TGTGCCAGCAGCAATCCCCGGGACAGAGAGCGCACTGAAGCTTTCTTT. It is translated as CASSNPRDRERTEAFF.

The sample holds a few counts of this clone. The chain couples TRBV7-6 to TRBJ2-5; 11 nucleotides align to TRBD1. V shed 4 bases and J 5 bases; nucleotides not matched to a gene: 6. This CDR3 comprises 15 residues. Looked up from germline, CDR1 is SGHVS and CDR2 is FNYEAQ. The CDR3 DNA is TGTGCCAGCAGCTCATGGACAGGGGGCGGGGAGACCCAGTACTTC. The encoded protein is CASSSWTGGGETQYF.

This clone was seen only once. V gene TRBV5-4 combines with J gene TRBJ1-6, with D uncertain. With 7 bases removed from V and 7 bases from J, the gap between germline ends came to 18 bases. The length of the CDR3 is 15 residues. From germline, CDR1 is SGHNT and CDR2 YYREEE (reference sequence). The CDR3 DNA reads as TGTGCCAGCGGGCCGGGGTTGGGGAGAAATTCACCCCTCCACTTT. Translated, it gives CASGPGLGRNSPLHF.

The V gene is TRBV27, the J gene TRBJ2-1; perhaps TRBD2 as D (5 bases). The CDR3 loop spans 14 amino acids. Germline V gene lookup returns CDR1 MNHEY and CDR2 SMNVEV (reference sequence). V was clipped by 5 bases and J by 4 bases, with 12 bases between them. The CDR3 region is CASSLTGLYNEQFF. The CDR3 DNA reads TGTGCCAGCAGTCTAACCGGACTGTACAATGAGCAGTTCTTC.